Listed below are T cell receptor beta chains from one sample, sequenced in a study of blood T cell repertoires in COVID-19. Here immunoSEQ multiplex PCR was the method, and the copy in TCRdb shows in-frame clones only, minus some. Of approximately 210,000 clones listed, 65% to 90% are singletons. Sequencing was done on a sample of PBMCs or T cells enriched from blood (not recorded which). All receptors derive from a woman aged 50 to 60 with acute COVID-19. Each CDR3 is given with its conserved first and last residue. A D gene is named only where the DNA matches it firmly. Not all rows give a size; the values are once, few, many and, for expanded clones, a class.

len	d_gene	v_gene	abundance	j_gene	CDR3nt	CDR3aa
16	-	TRBV4-1	-	TRBJ2-5	TGCGCCAGCAGCCAATTCGCAGGCGGGACCCTGGGGACCCAGTACTTC	CASSQFAGGTLGTQYF
17	-	TRBV28	-	TRBJ1-5	TGTGCCAGCAGTATAAACCGGAGGGGGGGTGTCCATCAGCCCCAGCATTTT	CASSINRRGGVHQPQHF
12	-	TRBV29-1	-	TRBJ1-2	TGCAGCGTTACCCGGGGTCCCTATGGCTACACCTTC	CSVTRGPYGYTF
17	-	TRBV24-1	-	TRBJ1-5	TGTGCCACCAGTGTTAGAACGACTTTCTATGGCAATCAGCCCCAGCATTTT	CATSVRTTFYGNQPQHF
14	-	TRBV2	-	TRBJ1-5	TGTGCCAGCAGGGCGGGGGCAGGCAATCAGCCCCAGCATTTT	CASRAGAGNQPQHF
14	TRBD1	TRBV28	-	TRBJ2-7	TGTGCCAGCAGTTCAGACAGGGGCGGGATCGAGCAGTACTTC	CASSSDRGGIEQYF
14	TRBD2	TRBV6-6	-	TRBJ2-7	TGTGCCAGCAGTTTCGGACTAGGAGTCTACGAGCAGTACTTC	CASSFGLGVYEQYF
18	TRBD1	TRBV30	few	TRBJ1-1	TGTGCCTGGGCGTTGGCCCCGGGGACAGGGGGCGTATACACTGAAGCTTTCTTT	CAWALAPGTGGVYTEAFF
14	-	TRBV30	-	TRBJ1-2	TGTGCCTGGAGGTCGGAGGTTCCTCACTATGGCTACACCTTC	CAWRSEVPHYGYTF
12	-	TRBV12-3/TRBV12-4	-	TRBJ2-7	TGTGCCAGCAGCCCCCACTCCTACGAGCAGTACTTC	CASSPHSYEQYF
14	-	TRBV7-9	-	TRBJ2-7	TGTGCCAGCAGCTTAGCGGGCTGGGTAGGCGAGCAGTACTTC	CASSLAGWVGEQYF
14	-	TRBV5-1	-	TRBJ2-6	TGCGCCAGCAGCCACATCTCTGGGGCCAACGTCCTGACTTTC	CASSHISGANVLTF
15	TRBD2	TRBV7-2	-	TRBJ2-1	TGTGCCAGCAGCCGCGTCAGCGGGGGCCACAATGAGCAGTTCTTC	CASSRVSGGHNEQFF
13	-	TRBV7-2	-	TRBJ1-1	TGTGCCAGCAGCTTTTCCCGGAACACTGAAGCTTTCTTT	CASSFSRNTEAFF
15	TRBD1	TRBV19	-	TRBJ1-2	TGTGCCAGTAGTATAGGCGACAGGGGTCTCGCTGGCTACACCTTC	CASSIGDRGLAGYTF
16	TRBD1	TRBV7-9	-	TRBJ2-2	TGTGCCAGCAGCCGACAGGGGGGGACGAACACCGGGGAGCTGTTTTTT	CASSRQGGTNTGELFF
14	-	TRBV7-2	-	TRBJ2-1	TGTGCCAGCAGCTTGGGGCTCCGGGGGGCTGAGCAGTTCTTC	CASSLGLRGAEQFF
15	TRBD1	TRBV7-9	-	TRBJ2-2	TGTGCCAGCAGCCCAGGGACAGGGATCGCCGGGGAGCTGTTTTTT	CASSPGTGIAGELFF
15	TRBD1	TRBV18	-	TRBJ1-2	TGTGCCAGCTCAACTATACAGGGGCCCAACTATGGCTACACCTTC	CASSTIQGPNYGYTF
18	TRBD1	TRBV27	-	TRBJ2-4	TGTGCCAGCAGTCCCCCCACAGGGGATTACTTAGCCAAAAACATTCAGTACTTC	CASSPPTGDYLAKNIQYF
14	TRBD1	TRBV19	-	TRBJ2-5	TGTGCCAGTAGTAGACAGGGGCGTTGGGAGACCCAGTACTTC	CASSRQGRWETQYF
15	-	TRBV6-5	-	TRBJ1-3	TGTGCCAGCGGAGAAAGGGGCGGCTCTGGAAACACCATATATTTT	CASGERGGSGNTIYF
14	-	TRBV3-1/TRBV3-2	-	TRBJ1-1	TGTGCCAGCAGCCGAACGGGGGGCAACACTGAAGCTTTCTTT	CASSRTGGNTEAFF
15	-	TRBV19	-	TRBJ1-1	TGTGCCAGTAGTAGGGCGCCCGTCACTAACACTGAAGCTTTCTTT	CASSRAPVTNTEAFF
14	-	TRBV10-3	-	TRBJ1-1	TGTGCCATCAGTGAGGGAGGATTGAACACTGAAGCTTTCTTT	CAISEGGLNTEAFF
16	TRBD2	TRBV3-1/TRBV3-2	-	TRBJ2-5	TGTGCCAGCAGCCGGGGACTAGCGGGGATCCAAGAGACCCAGTACTTC	CASSRGLAGIQETQYF
14	-	TRBV9	-	TRBJ1-1	TGTGCCAGCAGCGTAGGAGGTTGGAACACTGAAGCTTTCTTT	CASSVGGWNTEAFF
15	TRBD1	TRBV9	-	TRBJ1-2	TGTGCCAGCAGCGCCCAACAGGGACAGGGCTATGGCTACACCTTC	CASSAQQGQGYGYTF
13	-	TRBV28	-	TRBJ2-7	TGTGCCAGCAGCTCAGAACAGGGTGGTGAGCAGTACTTC	CASSSEQGGEQYF
15	TRBD2	TRBV19	-	TRBJ2-5	TGTGCCAGTAGTATAGGGGGAGGGGTCCAAGAGACCCAGTACTTC	CASSIGGGVQETQYF
14	-	TRBV9	-	TRBJ2-3	TGTGCCAGCAGCGTTCAGGGGACGCCAGATACGCAGTATTTT	CASSVQGTPDTQYF
16	-	TRBV18	-	TRBJ2-2	TGTGCCAGCTCACCACCGAAGGGGGCGAACACCGGGGAGCTGTTTTTT	CASSPPKGANTGELFF
13	-	TRBV27	-	TRBJ2-7	TGTGCCAGCAGTTTATCGTCCACATACGAGCAGTACTTC	CASSLSSTYEQYF
14	-	TRBV5-1	-	TRBJ2-7	TGCGCCAGCAGCTTGTCGGCAGACTTCTACGAGCAGTACTTC	CASSLSADFYEQYF
14	TRBD2	TRBV6-5	-	TRBJ2-5	TGTGCCAGCCGGACTAGCGGGAGGATCGAGACCCAGTACTTC	CASRTSGRIETQYF
15	-	TRBV28	-	TRBJ1-1	TGTGCCAGCAGTCAATTGGGGGGGTATGGCACTGAAGCTTTCTTT	CASSQLGGYGTEAFF
14	TRBD2	TRBV5-1	-	TRBJ2-3	TGCGCCAGCAATTGGGGCGGGGGGACAGATACGCAGTATTTT	CASNWGGGTDTQYF
16	-	TRBV10-3	few	TRBJ2-5	TGTGCCATCAGCCTTACGAAGGACTACGAAGGTGGGACCCAGTACTTC	CAISLTKDYEGGTQYF
13	-	TRBV2	-	TRBJ2-1	TGTGCCAGCAGTGACGGGGAGGCGGGGCGACGGGTCTTC	CASSDGEAGRRVF
15	-	TRBV4-3	many	TRBJ2-7	TGCGCCAGCAGCCAAGATCAGGGGCCGGCCTACGAGCAGTACTTC	CASSQDQGPAYEQYF
14	-	TRBV28	-	TRBJ1-4	TGTGCCAGCAGTTTCCAACTCCCAGAGGGAAAACTGTTTTTT	CASSFQLPEGKLFF
16	-	TRBV4-2	-	TRBJ1-3	TGTGCCAGCAGCCAAGATGCGGTAGACTCTGGAAACACCATATATTTT	CASSQDAVDSGNTIYF
15	TRBD1	TRBV5-1	-	TRBJ1-2	TGCGCCAGCAGCTTGGTAGGGCAGGGGGCTACCGGCTACACCTTC	CASSLVGQGATGYTF
13	TRBD1	TRBV19	few	TRBJ1-5	TGTGCCAGTAGTGACAGGGTCGGTCAGCCCCAGCATTTT	CASSDRVGQPQHF
15	-	TRBV4-3	-	TRBJ1-5	TGCGCCAGCAGCCCCATATTTGGTACGGGTCAGCCCCAGCATTTT	CASSPIFGTGQPQHF
16	TRBD1	TRBV5-1	-	TRBJ1-1	TGCGCCAGCAGCTTGTCATTTACAGGGGGCAACACTGAAGCTTTCTTT	CASSLSFTGGNTEAFF
14	-	TRBV7-2	-	TRBJ2-7	TGTGCCAGCAGCCAAGCAGGGTCGGGCTACGAGCAGTACTTC	CASSQAGSGYEQYF
14	TRBD2	TRBV7-2	-	TRBJ2-5	TGTGCCAGCAAACCTAGCGGGGGGACTGAGACCCAGTACTTC	CASKPSGGTETQYF
16	-	TRBV7-2	-	TRBJ2-1	TGTGCCAGCAGCAACCGATTGGGCGGGGGCCCCGTGGAGCAGTTCTTC	CASSNRLGGGPVEQFF
13	-	TRBV7-2	-	TRBJ2-6	TGTGCCAGCAGGGAGGCTGGGGCCAACGTCCTGACTTTC	CASREAGANVLTF
18	TRBD2	TRBV14	-	TRBJ2-7	TGTGCCAGCAGCCAAGATTCTGAGGGTCCGGGACTAGCCTACGAGCAGTACTTC	CASSQDSEGPGLAYEQYF
13	TRBD1	TRBV10-3	few	TRBJ2-2	TGTGCCATAAGGGACAGGGGGTTCGGGGAGCTGTTTTTT	CAIRDRGFGELFF
13	-	TRBV4-3	-	TRBJ1-1	TGCGCCAGCAGCCAAGAAAGGAGAGCTGAAGCTTTCTTT	CASSQERRAEAFF
15	-	TRBV6-5	-	TRBJ1-2	TGTGCCAGCAGTTACAGAGACAGCTACTACTATGGCTACACCTTC	CASSYRDSYYYGYTF
14	-	TRBV5-1	-	TRBJ2-1	TGCGCCAGCAGCTTGGTTCCCGGGGGTGATGAGCAGTTCTTC	CASSLVPGGDEQFF
16	TRBD1	TRBV6-6	-	TRBJ1-5	TGTGCCAGCAGTCGAAAAACAGGGGGCGCGGGACAGCCCCAGCATTTT	CASSRKTGGAGQPQHF
15	TRBD1	TRBV6-5	once	TRBJ1-5	TGTGCCAGCAGGACCGGACAGGTCAGCAATCAGCCCCAGCATTTT	CASRTGQVSNQPQHF